This T cell receptor beta chain was sequenced for a study of Ad26.COV2.S vaccination and SARS-CoV-2 variants. Whole-study results and caveats: Similar non-spike TCR breadth was seen in vaccine and placebo recipients.

The assay was immunoSEQ multiplex PCR, and TCRdb's table has in-frame clones only and misses some. The profile shows some 390,000 clones, approximately 89% of them singletons. V lost 8 bases to trimming and J lost 14 bases, with 25 bases between them. The CDR3 extends over 14 amino acids. Germline V gene lookup returns CDR1 SEHNR and CDR2 FQNEAQ (reference sequence). With regard to this clone: Its specificity is not known.

Treatment specified: around 19 received Ad26.COV2.S at low or high dose, single or two shots; roughly five received placebo; per-sample allocation not given. Sample collection was performed on day 63 after the first vaccine or placebo injection. This material consisted of peripheral blood, taken in a trial of Ad26.COV2.S vaccine versus placebo. The rearrangement links TRBV7-9 to TRBJ2-1; TRBD2 might be the D (6 bases). This clonotype originated in a person aged 18-60 years who received the Ad26.COV2.S COVID-19 vaccine or a placebo. The CDR3 region is CASAGGSVRGSEFF. CDR3 bases: TGTGCCAGCGCAGGAGGGTCAGTTCGCGGGTCGGAGTTCTTC.